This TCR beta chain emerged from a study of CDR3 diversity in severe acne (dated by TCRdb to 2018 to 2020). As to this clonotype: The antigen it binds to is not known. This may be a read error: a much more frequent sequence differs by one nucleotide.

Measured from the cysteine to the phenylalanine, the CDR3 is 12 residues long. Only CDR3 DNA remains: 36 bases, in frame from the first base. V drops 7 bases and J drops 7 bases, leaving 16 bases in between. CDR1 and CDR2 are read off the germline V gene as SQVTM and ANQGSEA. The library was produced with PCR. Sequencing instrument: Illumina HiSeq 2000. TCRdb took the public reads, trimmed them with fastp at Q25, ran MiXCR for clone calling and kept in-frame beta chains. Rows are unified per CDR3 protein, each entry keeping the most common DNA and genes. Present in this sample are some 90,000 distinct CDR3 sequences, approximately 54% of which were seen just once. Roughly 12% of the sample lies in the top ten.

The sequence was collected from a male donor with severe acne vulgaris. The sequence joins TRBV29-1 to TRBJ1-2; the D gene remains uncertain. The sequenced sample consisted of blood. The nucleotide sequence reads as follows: TGCAGCGCGGGAGTCAGGATGGGTGGCTACACCTTC. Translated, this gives CSAGVRMGGYTF.